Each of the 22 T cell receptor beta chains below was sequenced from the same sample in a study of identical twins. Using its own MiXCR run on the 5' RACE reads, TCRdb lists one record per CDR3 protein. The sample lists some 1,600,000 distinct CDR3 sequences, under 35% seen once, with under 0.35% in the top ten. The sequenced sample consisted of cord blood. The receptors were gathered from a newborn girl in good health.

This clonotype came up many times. The CDR3 nucleotides read TGTGCCAGCAGTTATCGCCGGGAGACCCAGTACTTC. Its translation is CASSYRRETQYF. The V and J genes are TRBV6-2 or TRBV6-3 and TRBJ2-5, with no clear D. The germline CDR1 and CDR2 sequences are MNHEY and SVGEGT. V was cut by 3 bases and J by 5 bases, with 7 bases left in between. The CDR3 has 12 amino acids.

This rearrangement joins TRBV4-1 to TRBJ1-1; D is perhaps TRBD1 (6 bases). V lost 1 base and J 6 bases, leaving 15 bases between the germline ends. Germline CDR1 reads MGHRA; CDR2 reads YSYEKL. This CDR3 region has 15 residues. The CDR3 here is CASSQVGRGRPEAFF. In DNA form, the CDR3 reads TGCGCCAGCAGCCAAGTGGGTAGGGGGAGGCCTGAAGCTTTCTTT.

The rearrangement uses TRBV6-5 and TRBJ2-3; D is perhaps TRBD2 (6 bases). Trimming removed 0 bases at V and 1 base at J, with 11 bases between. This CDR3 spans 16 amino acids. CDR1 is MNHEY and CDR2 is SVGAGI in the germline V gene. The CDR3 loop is CASSYSWLARTDTQYF. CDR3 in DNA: TGTGCCAGCAGTTACTCTTGGCTAGCGCGCACAGATACGCAGTATTTT.

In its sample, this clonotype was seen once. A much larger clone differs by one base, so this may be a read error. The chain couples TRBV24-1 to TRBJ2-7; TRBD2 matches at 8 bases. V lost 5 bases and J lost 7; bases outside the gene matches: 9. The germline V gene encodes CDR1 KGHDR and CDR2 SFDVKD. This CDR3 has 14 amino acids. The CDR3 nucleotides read TGTGCCACCAGTGTCGGGGGGGCAGACAATGAGCAGTACTTC. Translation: CATSVGGADNEQYF.

The CDR3 here is CASRALAAYNEQFF. The CDR3 nucleotides are TGTGCCAGCAGAGCCCTAGCGGCCTACAATGAGCAGTTCTTC. The chain uses TRBV2 and TRBJ2-1; TRBD2 matches at 7 bases. In germline, CDR1 is SNHLY, CDR2 FYNNEI. The CDR3 is 14 residues long. Trimming removed 6 bases from V and 2 bases from J; junction bases left unmatched: 4.

Here the CDR3 reads CASSRGQGLGELFF. The DNA of the CDR3 is TGTGCCAGCAGCCGGGGACAGGGACTTGGGGAGCTGTTTTTT. The chain links TRBV3-1 to TRBJ2-2; 9 positions agree with TRBD1. V was clipped by 4 bases and J by 8 bases; unmatched bases: 5. CDR1 is LGHDT and CDR2 is YNNKEL in the germline V gene (reference sequence). This CDR3 has 14 residues.

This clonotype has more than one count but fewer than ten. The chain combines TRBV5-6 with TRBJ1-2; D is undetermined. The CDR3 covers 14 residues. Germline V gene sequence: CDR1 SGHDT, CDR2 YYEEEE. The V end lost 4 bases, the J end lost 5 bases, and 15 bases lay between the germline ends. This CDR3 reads CASSPWTWRYGYTF. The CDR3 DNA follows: TGTGCCAGCAGCCCATGGACTTGGCGGTATGGCTACACCTTC. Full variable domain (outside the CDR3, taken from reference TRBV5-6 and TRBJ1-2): DAGVTQSPTHLIKTRGQQVTLRCSPKSGHDTVSWYQQALGQGPQFIFQYYEEEERQRGNFPDRFSGHQFPNYSSELNVNALLLGDSALYLCASSPWTWRYGYTFGSGTRLTVV.

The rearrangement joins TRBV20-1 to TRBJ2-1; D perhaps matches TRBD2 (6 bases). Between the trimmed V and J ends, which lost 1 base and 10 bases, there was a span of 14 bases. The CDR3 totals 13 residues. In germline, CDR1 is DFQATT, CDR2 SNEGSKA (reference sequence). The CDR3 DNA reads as TGCAGTGCTAGAGGGGACTCTGCCTACGAGCAGTTCTTC. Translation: CSARGDSAYEQFF.

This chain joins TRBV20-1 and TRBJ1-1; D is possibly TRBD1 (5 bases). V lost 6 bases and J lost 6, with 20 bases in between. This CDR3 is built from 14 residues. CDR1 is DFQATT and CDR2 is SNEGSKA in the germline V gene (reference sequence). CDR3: CSAQTRGGKAEAFF. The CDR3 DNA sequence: TGCAGTGCCCAAACGAGGGGAGGGAAGGCTGAAGCTTTCTTT.

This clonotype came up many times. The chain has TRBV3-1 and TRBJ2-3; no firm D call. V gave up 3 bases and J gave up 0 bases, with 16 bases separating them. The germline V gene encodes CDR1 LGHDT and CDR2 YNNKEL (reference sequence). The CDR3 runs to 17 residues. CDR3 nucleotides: TGTGCCAGCAGCCATTACCTAGGCATCACTAGCACAGATACGCAGTATTTT. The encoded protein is CASSHYLGITSTDTQYF.

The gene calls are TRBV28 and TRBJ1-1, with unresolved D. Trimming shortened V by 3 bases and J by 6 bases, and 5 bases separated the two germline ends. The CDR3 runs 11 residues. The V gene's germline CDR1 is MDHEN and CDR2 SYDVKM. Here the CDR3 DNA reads TGTGCCAGCAGTTTTCTCTCTGAAGCTTTCTTT. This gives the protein CASSFLSEAFF.

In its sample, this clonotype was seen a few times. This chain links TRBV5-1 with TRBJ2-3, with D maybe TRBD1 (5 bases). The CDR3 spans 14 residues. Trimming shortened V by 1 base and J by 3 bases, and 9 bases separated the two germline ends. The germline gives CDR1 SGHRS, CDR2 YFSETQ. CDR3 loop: CASSLFQGTDTQYF. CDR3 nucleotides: TGCGCCAGCAGCTTGTTTCAGGGTACAGATACGCAGTATTTT.

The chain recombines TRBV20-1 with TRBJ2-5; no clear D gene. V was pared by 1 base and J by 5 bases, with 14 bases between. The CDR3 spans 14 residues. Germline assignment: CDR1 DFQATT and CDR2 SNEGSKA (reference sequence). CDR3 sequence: CSARASLVRETQYF. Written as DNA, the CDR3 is TGCAGTGCTAGAGCTAGTTTGGTTCGGGAGACCCAGTACTTC.

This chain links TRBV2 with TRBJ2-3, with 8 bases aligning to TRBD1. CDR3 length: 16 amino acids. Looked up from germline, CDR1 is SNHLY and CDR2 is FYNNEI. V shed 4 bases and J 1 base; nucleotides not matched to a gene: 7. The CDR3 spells CASSAGQGSGTDTQYF. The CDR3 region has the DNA TGTGCCAGCAGTGCCGGACAGGGCTCTGGCACAGATACGCAGTATTTT.

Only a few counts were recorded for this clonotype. The CDR3 nucleotides are TGTGCCATCAGTGTTAACAGGGTCGACGAGCAGTACTTC. Translation: CAISVNRVDEQYF. This rearrangement joins TRBV10-3 to TRBJ2-7; D is perhaps TRBD1 (6 bases). In germline, CDR1 is ENHRY, CDR2 SYGVKD. CDR3 length equals 13 residues. V lost 4 bases, J lost 5 bases, and 12 bases lay in between.

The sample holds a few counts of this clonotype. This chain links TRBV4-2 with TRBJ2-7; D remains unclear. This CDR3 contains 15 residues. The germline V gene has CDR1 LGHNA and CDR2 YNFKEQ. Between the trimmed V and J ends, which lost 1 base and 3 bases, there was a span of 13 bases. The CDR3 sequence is CASSQVHRTDYEQYF. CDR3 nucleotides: TGTGCCAGCAGCCAAGTTCACCGGACGGACTACGAGCAGTACTTC.

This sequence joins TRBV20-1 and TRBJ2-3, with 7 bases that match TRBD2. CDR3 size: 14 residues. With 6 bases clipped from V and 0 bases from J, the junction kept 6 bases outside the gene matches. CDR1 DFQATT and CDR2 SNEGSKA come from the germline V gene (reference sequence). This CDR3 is CSAGTISSTDTQYF. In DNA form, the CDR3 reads TGCAGTGCCGGGACTATATCTAGCACAGATACGCAGTATTTT.

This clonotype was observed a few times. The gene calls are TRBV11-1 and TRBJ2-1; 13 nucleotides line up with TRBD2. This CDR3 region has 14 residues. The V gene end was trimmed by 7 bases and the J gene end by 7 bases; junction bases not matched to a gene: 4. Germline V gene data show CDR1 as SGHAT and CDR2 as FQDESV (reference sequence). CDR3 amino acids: CASTQGLAGNEQFF. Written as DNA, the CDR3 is TGTGCCAGCACCCAGGGACTAGCGGGGAATGAGCAGTTCTTC.

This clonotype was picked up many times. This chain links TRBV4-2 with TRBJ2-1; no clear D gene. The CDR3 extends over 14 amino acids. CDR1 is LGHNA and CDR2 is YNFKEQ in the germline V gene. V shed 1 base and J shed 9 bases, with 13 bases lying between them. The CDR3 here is CASSQVGVGTEQFF. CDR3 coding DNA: TGTGCCAGCAGCCAAGTAGGAGTGGGCACTGAGCAGTTCTTC.

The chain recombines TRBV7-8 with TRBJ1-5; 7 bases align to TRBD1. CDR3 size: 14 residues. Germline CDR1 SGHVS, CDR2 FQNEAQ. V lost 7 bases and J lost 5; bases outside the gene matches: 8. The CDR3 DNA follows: TGTGCCAGCAACGGCAGGGGGGGGGATCAGCCCCAGCATTTT. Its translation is CASNGRGGDQPQHF.

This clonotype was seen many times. The CDR3 protein is CAISGTLYNEQFF. The CDR3 DNA is TGTGCCATCAGTGGGACTCTATACAATGAGCAGTTCTTC. The chain joins TRBV10-3 to TRBJ2-1, with D possibly TRBD2 on 5 matching bases. This CDR3 spans 13 amino acids. CDR1 and CDR2 from the germline V gene are ENHRY and SYGVKD. V was cut by 4 bases and J by 4 bases, with 8 bases left in between.

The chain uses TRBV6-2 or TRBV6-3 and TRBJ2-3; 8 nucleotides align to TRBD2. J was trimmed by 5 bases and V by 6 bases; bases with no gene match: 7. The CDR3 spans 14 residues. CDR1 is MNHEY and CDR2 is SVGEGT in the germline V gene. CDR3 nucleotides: TGTGCCAGCAGACGCACCGGGACTAGAGATACGCAGTATTTT. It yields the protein CASRRTGTRDTQYF.